The 6 T cell receptor beta chains below all came from one sample that was sequenced in a study of blood T cell repertoires in COVID-19. The assay was immunoSEQ multiplex PCR, and TCRdb's table has in-frame clones only and misses some. The repertoire holds roughly 230,000 clones, with 80% to 85% as singletons. Sequenced: peripheral blood. The source of these receptors is a man in his forties with acute or convalescent COVID-19.

The table lists this clone with a count of one. V is TRBV19 and J is TRBJ1-5; D uncertain. V was cut by 7 bases and J by 3 bases, with 7 bases left in between. The CDR3 has 12 residues. Germline CDR1 LNHDA, CDR2 SQIVND (reference sequence). The DNA of the CDR3 is TGTGCCAGTACCCGGTACAATCAGCCCCAGCATTTT. Protein: CASTRYNQPQHF.

V usage is TRBV20-1 and J usage is TRBJ1-6, with D unresolved. Between the trimmed V and J ends, which lost 3 bases and 6 bases, there was a span of 12 bases. CDR1 DFQATT and CDR2 SNEGSKA come from the germline V gene (reference sequence). CDR3 length: 14 residues. The CDR3 DNA sequence: TGCAGTGCTAGTGCGGGAAATAGTAATTCACCCCTCCACTTT. Translated, it gives CSASAGNSNSPLHF.

V is TRBV28 and J is TRBJ2-5, with D maybe TRBD2 (5 bases). In germline, CDR1 is MDHEN, CDR2 SYDVKM. The V end lost 3 bases, the J end lost 2 bases, and 10 bases lay between the germline ends. The CDR3 contains 14 residues. This CDR3 reads CASSLRAIQETQYF. In DNA form, the CDR3 reads TGTGCCAGCAGTTTGAGGGCGATACAAGAGACCCAGTACTTC.

In its sample, this clone was seen a few times. Its ends do not fully match the called genes, so a read error is possible. This chain joins TRBV2 and TRBJ1-6; possible D gene TRBD1, 5 bases. The CDR3 totals 11 residues. Germline assignment: CDR1 SNHLY and CDR2 FYNNEI. The CDR3 is CASSQTRDSFF. DNA for the CDR3: TGTGCCAGCAGTCAGACCCGGGACTCATTCTTT.

The V gene is TRBV7-9, the J gene TRBJ2-7, with D perhaps TRBD2 (6 bases). The CDR3 has 14 amino acids. V dropped 7 bases and J dropped 3 bases, with 16 bases sitting between them. From germline, CDR1 is SEHNR and CDR2 FQNEAQ (reference sequence). CDR3 residues: CASIRDLPHYEQYF. The CDR3, as DNA: TGTGCCAGCATTCGGGACTTACCCCACTACGAGCAGTACTTC.

The genes are TRBV19 and TRBJ2-1; 10 bases align to TRBD2. Germline V lookup: CDR1 LNHDA, CDR2 SQIVND (reference sequence). V was pared by 4 bases and J by 8 bases, with 8 bases of the junction left unmatched. CDR3 size: 15 residues. The CDR3: CASSTPGTSVHEQFF. CDR3 DNA sequence: TGTGCCAGTAGTACCCCCGGGACTAGCGTACATGAGCAGTTCTTC.